This TCR beta chain was recovered during a study of blood T cell repertoires in COVID-19. Overall study: Specimens from acute and convalescent COVID-19 originated in the United States, Italy and Spain.

All enrollees were about 18 to 100 years old and from around 25 US areas. Recovered participants had two consecutive negative NP/OP PCR tests, healthcare professional clearance, or symptom resolution. This CDR3 region has 14 residues. The protocol was immunoSEQ multiplex PCR, while the TCRdb copy is restricted to in-frame clones and leaves out a portion. Here the sample spans approximately 440,000 clones, 90% being singletons. This TCR was recovered from a man aged 18 to 29 who had recovered from COVID-19. Specimen: PBMCs or T cells enriched from blood (not recorded which). The chain links TRBV21-1 to TRBJ1-1; the table calls TRBD1, which could not be checked here. TRBV21-1 is a pseudogene. The CDR3 reads CAGFTGTGGSEAFF. The CDR3 coding sequence is TGTGCCGGATTCACCGGGACAGGAGGATCGGAAGCTTTCTTT.